This T cell receptor beta chain was sequenced for a study of cytomegalovirus exposure and HLA in healthy donors. Vbeta (60) and Jbeta (13) primers were used in the PCR. Produced via immunoSEQ multiplex PCR; TCRdb's table is partial and in-frame only. The sample carries under 250,000 clones, roughly 80% recorded once. General observations from the study: Data from an earlier analysis indicated that most TCR beta V segments were productive either about 87% or about 30% of the time. The authors later linked a missense DCLRE1C variant to TCR beta V- and J-gene trimming.

V lost 4 bases to trimming and J lost 5 bases, with 14 bases between them. The V gene's germline CDR1 is LNHDA and CDR2 SQIVND (reference sequence). The CDR3 totals 14 residues. Note on this clone: Its antigen is currently unknown.

The receptor was isolated from a man aged 50 to 60 in good health and CMV-seronegative. The gene calls are TRBV19 and TRBJ1-1; D is perhaps TRBD1 (5 bases). Sequencing input: PBMCs. The DNA for the CDR3 is TGTGCCAGTAGTAAGGGGCGGGAAGGAACTGAAGCTTTCTTT. Amino acids: CASSKGREGTEAFF.